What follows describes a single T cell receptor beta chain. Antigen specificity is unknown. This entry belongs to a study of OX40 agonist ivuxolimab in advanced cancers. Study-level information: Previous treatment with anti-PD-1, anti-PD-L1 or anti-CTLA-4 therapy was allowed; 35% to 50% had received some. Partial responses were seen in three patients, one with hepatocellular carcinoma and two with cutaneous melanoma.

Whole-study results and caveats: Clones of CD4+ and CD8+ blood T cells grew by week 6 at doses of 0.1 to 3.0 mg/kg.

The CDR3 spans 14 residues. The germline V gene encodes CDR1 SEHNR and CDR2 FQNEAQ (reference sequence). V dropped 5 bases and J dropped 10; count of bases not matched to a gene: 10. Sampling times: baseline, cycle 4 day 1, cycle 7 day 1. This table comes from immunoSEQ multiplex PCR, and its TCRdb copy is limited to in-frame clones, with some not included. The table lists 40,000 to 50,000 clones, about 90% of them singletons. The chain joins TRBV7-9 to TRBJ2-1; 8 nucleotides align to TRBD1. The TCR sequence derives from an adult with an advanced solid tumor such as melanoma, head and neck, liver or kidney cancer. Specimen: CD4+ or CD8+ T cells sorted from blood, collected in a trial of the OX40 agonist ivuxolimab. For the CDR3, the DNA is TGTGCCAGCAGCAGGGCAGGGGGCAGGTGGGAGCAGTTCTTC. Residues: CASSRAGGRWEQFF.